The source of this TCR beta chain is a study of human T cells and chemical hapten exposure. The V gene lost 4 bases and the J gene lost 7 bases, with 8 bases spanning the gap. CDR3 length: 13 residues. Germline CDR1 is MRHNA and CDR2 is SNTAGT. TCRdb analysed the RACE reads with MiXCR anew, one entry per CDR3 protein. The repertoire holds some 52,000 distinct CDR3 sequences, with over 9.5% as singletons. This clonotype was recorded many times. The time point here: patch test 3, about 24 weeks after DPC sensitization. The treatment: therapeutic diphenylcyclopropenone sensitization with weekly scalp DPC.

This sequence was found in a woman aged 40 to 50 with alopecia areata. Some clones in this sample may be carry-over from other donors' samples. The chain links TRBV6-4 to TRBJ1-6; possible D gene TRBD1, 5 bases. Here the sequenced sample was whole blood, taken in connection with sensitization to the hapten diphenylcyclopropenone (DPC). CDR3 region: CASSVDSNSPLHF. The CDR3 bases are TGTGCCAGCAGTGTTGACAGCAATTCACCCCTCCACTTT.